This T cell receptor beta chain derives from a study of cytomegalovirus exposure and HLA in healthy donors. CDR1 MNHEY and CDR2 SMNVEV come from the germline V gene (reference sequence). The CDR3 spans 11 residues. V gave up 3 bases and J gave up 7 bases, with 6 bases separating them. PCR primers comprised 60 Vbeta and 13 Jbeta primers. Repertoires were generated with immunoSEQ multiplex PCR, while TCRdb's copy carries only in-frame clones and drops some. Of under 150,000 clones in the sample, about three quarters are singletons; the top ten hold less than 1.5%. V usage is TRBV27 and J usage is TRBJ1-1, with unresolved D. This receptor was taken from a male donor in good health and CMV-seropositive. The sequencing input was PBMCs. The CDR3 sequence is CASSFGLEAFF. The CDR3 coding sequence is TGTGCCAGCAGTTTCGGACTTGAAGCTTTCTTT.